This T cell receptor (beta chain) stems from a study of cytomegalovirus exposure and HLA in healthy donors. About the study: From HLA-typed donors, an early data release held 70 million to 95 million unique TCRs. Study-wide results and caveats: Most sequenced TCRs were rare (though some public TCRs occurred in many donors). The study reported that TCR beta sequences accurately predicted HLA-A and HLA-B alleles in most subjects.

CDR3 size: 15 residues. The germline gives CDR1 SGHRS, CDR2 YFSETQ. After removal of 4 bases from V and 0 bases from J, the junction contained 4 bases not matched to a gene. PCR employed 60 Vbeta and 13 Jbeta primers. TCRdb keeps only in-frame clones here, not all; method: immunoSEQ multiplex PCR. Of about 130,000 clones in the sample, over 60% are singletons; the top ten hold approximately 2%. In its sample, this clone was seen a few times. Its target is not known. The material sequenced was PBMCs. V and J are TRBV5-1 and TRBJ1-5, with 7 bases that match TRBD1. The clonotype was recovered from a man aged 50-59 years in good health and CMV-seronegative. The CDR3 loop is CASSPGTDSNQPQHF. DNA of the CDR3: TGCGCCAGCAGCCCCGGGACAGATAGCAATCAGCCCCAGCATTTT. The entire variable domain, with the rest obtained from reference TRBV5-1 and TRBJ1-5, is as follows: KAGVTQTPRYLIKTRGQQVTLSCSPISGHRSVSWYQQTPGQGLQFLFEYFSETQRNKGNFPGRFSGRQFSNSRSEMNVSTLELGDSALYLCASSPGTDSNQPQHFGDGTRLSIL.